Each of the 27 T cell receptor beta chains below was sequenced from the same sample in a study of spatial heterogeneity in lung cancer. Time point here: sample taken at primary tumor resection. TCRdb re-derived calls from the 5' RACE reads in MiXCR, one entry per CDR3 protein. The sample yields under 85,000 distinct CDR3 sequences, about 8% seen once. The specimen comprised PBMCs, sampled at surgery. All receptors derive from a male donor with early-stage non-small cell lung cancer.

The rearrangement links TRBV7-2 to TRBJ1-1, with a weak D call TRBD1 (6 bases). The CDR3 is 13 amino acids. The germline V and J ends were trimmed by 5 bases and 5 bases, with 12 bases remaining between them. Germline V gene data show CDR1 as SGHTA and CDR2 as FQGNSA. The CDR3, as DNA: TGTGCCAGCAGCGTACAGGGTTGGACTGAAGCTTTCTTT. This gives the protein CASSVQGWTEAFF. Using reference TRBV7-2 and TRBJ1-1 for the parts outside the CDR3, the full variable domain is GAGVSQSPSNKVTEKGKDVELRCDPISGHTALYWYRQSLGQGLEFLIYFQGNSAPDKSGLPSDRFSAERTGGSVSTLTIQRTQQEDSAVYLCASSVQGWTEAFFGQGTRLTVV.

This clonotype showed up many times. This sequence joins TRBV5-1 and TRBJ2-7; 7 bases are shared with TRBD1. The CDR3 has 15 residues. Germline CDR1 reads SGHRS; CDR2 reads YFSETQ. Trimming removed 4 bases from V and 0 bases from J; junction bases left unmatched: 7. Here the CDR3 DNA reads TGCGCCAGCAGCCTAGGGACAGAAAGCTCCTACGAGCAGTACTTC. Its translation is CASSLGTESSYEQYF. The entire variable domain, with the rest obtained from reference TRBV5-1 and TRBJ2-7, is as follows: KAGVTQTPRYLIKTRGQQVTLSCSPISGHRSVSWYQQTPGQGLQFLFEYFSETQRNKGNFPGRFSGRQFSNSRSEMNVSTLELGDSALYLCASSLGTESSYEQYFGPGTRLTVT.

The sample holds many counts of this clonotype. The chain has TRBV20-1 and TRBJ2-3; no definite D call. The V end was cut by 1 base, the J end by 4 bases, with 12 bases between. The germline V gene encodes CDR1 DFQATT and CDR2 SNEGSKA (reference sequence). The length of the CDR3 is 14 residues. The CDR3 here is CSARALRKPDTQYF. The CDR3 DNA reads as TGCAGTGCTAGAGCTTTGAGGAAGCCAGATACGCAGTATTTT.

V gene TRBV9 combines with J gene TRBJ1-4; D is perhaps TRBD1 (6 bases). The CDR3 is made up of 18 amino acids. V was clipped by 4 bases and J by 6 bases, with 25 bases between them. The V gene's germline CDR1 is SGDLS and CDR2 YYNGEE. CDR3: CASSPRGDLRGGDEKLFF. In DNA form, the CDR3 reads TGTGCCAGCAGCCCCCGAGGGGACCTTCGAGGGGGGGATGAAAAACTGTTTTTT.

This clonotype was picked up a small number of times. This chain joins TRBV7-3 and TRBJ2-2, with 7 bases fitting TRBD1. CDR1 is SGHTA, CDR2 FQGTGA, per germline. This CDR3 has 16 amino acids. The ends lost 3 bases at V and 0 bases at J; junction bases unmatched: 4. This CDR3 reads CASSFLDRANTGELFF. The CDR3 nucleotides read TGTGCCAGCAGCTTTCTCGACAGGGCGAACACCGGGGAGCTGTTTTTT.

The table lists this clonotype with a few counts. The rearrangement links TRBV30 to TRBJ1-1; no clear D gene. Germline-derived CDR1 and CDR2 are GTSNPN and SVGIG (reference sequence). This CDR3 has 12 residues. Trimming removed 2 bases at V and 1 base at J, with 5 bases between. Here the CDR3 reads CAWSIGNTEAFF. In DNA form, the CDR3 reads TGTGCCTGGAGTATAGGGAACACTGAAGCTTTCTTT.

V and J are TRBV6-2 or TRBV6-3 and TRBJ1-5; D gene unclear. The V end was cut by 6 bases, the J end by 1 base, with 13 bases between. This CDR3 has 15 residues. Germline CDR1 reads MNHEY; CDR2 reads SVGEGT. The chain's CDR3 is CASRSLRSSNQPQHF. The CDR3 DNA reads TGTGCCAGCAGATCACTCAGATCCAGCAATCAGCCCCAGCATTTT.

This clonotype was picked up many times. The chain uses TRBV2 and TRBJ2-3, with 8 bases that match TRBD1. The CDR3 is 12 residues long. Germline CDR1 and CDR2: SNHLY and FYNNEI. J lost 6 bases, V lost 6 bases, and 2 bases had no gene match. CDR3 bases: TGTGCCAGCAGCAGGGGGCTGGATACGCAGTATTTT. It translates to CASSRGLDTQYF.

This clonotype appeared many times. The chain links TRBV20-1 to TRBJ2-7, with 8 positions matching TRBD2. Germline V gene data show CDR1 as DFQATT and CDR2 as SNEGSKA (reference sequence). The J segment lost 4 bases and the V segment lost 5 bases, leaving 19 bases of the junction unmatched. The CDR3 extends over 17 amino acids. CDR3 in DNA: TGCAGTGCTCGGGCGGGGCTAGCGGGTATAACTAAATACGAGCAGTACTTC. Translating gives CSARAGLAGITKYEQYF.

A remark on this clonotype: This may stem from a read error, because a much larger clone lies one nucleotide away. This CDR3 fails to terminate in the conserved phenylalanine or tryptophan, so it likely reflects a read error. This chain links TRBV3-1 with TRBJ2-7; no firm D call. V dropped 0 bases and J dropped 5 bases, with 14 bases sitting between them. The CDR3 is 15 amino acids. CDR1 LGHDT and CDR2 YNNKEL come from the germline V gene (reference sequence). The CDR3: CASSQEGHEVDEQYL. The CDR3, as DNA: TGTGCCAGCAGCCAAGAAGGCCACGAGGTAGACGAGCAGTACCTC.

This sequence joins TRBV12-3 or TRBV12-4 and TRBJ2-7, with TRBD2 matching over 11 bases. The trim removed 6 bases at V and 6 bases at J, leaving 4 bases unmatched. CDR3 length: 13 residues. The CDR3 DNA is TGTGCCAGCAGACCTAGCGGGAGGCCCGAGCAGTACTTC. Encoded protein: CASRPSGRPEQYF.

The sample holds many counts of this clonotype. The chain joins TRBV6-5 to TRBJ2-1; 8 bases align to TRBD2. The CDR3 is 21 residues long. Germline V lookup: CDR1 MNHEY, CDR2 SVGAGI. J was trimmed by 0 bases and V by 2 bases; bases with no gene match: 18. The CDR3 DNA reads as TGTGCCAGCAGTTACCCGGGGGGGCCCTCAGCGGGAGTCTACTCCTACAATGAGCAGTTCTTC. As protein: CASSYPGGPSAGVYSYNEQFF.

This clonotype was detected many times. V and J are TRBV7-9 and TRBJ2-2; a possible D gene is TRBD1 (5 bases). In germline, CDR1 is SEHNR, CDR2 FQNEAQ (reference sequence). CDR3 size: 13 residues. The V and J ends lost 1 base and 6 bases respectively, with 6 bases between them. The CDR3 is CASSLEGAGELFF. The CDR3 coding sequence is TGTGCCAGCAGCTTAGAAGGGGCCGGGGAGCTGTTTTTT.

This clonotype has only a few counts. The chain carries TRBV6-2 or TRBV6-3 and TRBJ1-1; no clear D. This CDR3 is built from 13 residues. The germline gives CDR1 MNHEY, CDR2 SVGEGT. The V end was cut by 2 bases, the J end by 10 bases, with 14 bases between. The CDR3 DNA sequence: TGTGCCAGCAGTTACATGTACACCCCACGAGCTTTCTTT. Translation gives CASSYMYTPRAFF.

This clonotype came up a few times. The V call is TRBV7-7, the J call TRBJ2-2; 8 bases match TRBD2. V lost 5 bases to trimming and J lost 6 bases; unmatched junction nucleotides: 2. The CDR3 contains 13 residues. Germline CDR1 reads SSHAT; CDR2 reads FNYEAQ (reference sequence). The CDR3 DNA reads TGTGCCAGCAGCGCCGGGGGGGCCGGGGAGCTGTTTTTT. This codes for CASSAGGAGELFF.

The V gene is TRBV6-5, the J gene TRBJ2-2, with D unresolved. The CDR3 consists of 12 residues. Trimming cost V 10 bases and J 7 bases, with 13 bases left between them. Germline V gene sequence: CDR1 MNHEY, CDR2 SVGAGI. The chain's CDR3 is CATNPAGGELFF. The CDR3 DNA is TGTGCCACCAACCCGGCCGGCGGGGAGCTGTTTTTT.

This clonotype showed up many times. The CDR3 bases are TGTGCCAGCAGCCAAGGAGTGCTCGGCTCCTACAATGAGCAGTTCTTC. Encoded protein: CASSQGVLGSYNEQFF. The chain has TRBV4-2 and TRBJ2-1; D is undetermined. V dropped 1 base and J dropped 0 bases, with 10 bases sitting between them. The CDR3 is 16 residues long. Germline CDR1 LGHNA, CDR2 YNFKEQ.

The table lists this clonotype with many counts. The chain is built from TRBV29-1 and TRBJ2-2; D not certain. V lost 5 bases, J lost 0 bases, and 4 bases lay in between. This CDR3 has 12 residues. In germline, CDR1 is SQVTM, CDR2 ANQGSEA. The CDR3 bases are TGCAGCGTTCTATCGAACACCGGGGAGCTGTTTTTT. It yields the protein CSVLSNTGELFF.

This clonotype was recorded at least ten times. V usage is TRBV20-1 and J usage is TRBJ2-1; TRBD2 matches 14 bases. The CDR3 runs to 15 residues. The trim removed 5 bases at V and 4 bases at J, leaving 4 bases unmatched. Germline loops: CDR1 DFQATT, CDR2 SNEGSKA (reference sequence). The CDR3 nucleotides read TGCAGTGCTCTGAGGACTAGCGGGAGGTACAATGAGCAGTTCTTC. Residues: CSALRTSGRYNEQFF.

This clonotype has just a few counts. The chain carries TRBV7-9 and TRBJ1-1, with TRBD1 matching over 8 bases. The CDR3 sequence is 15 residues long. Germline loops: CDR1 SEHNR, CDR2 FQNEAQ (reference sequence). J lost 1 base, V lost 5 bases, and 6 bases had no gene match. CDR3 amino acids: CASSLTDRANTEAFF. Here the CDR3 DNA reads TGTGCCAGCAGCCTCACGGACAGGGCGAACACTGAAGCTTTCTTT. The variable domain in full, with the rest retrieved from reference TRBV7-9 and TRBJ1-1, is DTGVSQNPRHKITKRGQNVTFRCDPISEHNRLYWYRQTLGQGPEFLTYFQNEAQLEKSRLLSDRFSAERPKGSFSTLEIQRTEQGDSAMYLCASSLTDRANTEAFFGQGTRLTVV.

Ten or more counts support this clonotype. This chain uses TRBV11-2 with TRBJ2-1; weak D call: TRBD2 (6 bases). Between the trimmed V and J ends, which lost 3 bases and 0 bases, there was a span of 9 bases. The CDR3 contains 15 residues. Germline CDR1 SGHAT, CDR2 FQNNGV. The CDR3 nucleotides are TGTGCCAGCAGCTTGGGGGGAAGCTCCTACAATGAGCAGTTCTTC. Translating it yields CASSLGGSSYNEQFF.

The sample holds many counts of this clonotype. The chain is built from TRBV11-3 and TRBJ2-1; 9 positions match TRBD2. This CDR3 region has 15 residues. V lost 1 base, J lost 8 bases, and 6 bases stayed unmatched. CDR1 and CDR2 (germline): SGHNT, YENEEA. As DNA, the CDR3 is TGTGCCAGCAGCTTAGTAGCGGGAGAGTCATATGAGCAGTTCTTC. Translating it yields CASSLVAGESYEQFF.

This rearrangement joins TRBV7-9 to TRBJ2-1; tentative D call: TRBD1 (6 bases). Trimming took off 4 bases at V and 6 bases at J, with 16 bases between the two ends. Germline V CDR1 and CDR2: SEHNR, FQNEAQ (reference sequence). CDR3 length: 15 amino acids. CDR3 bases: TGTGCCAGCAGCTCGGGAACAGGGAAGGGCAATGAGCAGTTCTTC. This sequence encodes CASSSGTGKGNEQFF.

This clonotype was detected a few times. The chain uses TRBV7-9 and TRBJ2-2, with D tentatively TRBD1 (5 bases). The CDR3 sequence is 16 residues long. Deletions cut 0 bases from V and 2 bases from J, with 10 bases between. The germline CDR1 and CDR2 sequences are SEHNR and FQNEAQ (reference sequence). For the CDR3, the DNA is TGTGCCAGCAGCTTAGCCCGACAGCTCAACACCGGGGAGCTGTTTTTT. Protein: CASSLARQLNTGELFF.

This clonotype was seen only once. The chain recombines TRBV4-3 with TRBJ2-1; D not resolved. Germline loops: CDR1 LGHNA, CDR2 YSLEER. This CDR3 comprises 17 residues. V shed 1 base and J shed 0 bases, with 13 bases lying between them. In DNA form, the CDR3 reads TGCGCCAGCAGCCAAGTTTACAGCGTGCTCTCCTACAATGAGCAGTTCTTC. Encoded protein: CASSQVYSVLSYNEQFF.

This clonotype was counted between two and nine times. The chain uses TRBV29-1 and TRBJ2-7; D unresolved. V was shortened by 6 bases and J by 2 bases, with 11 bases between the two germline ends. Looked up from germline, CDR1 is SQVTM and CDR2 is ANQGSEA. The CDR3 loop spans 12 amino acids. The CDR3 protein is CSVLIGTYEQYF. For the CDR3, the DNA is TGCAGCGTGCTGATCGGAACCTACGAGCAGTACTTC.

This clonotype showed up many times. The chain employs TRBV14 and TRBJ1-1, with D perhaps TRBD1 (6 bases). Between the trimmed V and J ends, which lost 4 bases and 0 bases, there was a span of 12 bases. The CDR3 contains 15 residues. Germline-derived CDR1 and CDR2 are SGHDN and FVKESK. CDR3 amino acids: CASSLQQGMNTEAFF. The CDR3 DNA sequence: TGTGCCAGCAGCCTCCAACAGGGAATGAACACTGAAGCTTTCTTT. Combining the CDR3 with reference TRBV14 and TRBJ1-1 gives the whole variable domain EAGVTQFPSHSVIEKGQTVTLRCDPISGHDNLYWYRRVMGKEIKFLLHFVKESKQDESGMPNNRFLAERTGGTYSTLKVQPAELEDSGVYFCASSLQQGMNTEAFFGQGTRLTVV.